These 16 T cell receptor beta chains were sequenced from one sample in a study of OX40 agonist ivuxolimab in advanced cancers. Method: immunoSEQ multiplex PCR; TCRdb's copy keeps in-frame clones and lacks some. Altogether about 80,000 clones are present, more than 75% being singletons, with the ten largest covering roughly 0.3%. The sequences come from CD4+ or CD8+ T cells sorted from blood, collected in a trial of the OX40 agonist ivuxolimab. Every receptor here comes from an adult with an advanced solid tumor such as melanoma, head and neck, liver or kidney cancer.

This clone was counted a single time. The chain joins TRBV7-2 to TRBJ1-5; 7 bases align to TRBD1. Germline lookup yields CDR1 SGHTA and CDR2 FQGNSA. The V segment lost 6 bases and the J segment 6 bases; nucleotides outside the gene matches: 8. The CDR3 extends over 14 amino acids. The CDR3 nucleotides read TGTGCCAGCAGTGCGACAGGGTTCTTTCAGCCCCAGCATTTT. This gives the protein CASSATGFFQPQHF.

For the CDR3, the DNA is TGTGCCAGCAGCTACTCAAGACTGGTAGATACGCAGTATTTT. It is translated as CASSYSRLVDTQYF. J is TRBJ2-3 and V is TRBV5-6; D ambiguous. This CDR3 is 14 amino acids long. Germline CDR1 SGHDT, CDR2 YYEEEE. V lost 3 bases and J 5 bases, leaving 13 bases between the germline ends.

V usage is TRBV28 and J usage is TRBJ1-1; D remains ambiguous. This CDR3 is 14 amino acids long. Trimming took 5 bases from V and 0 from J, leaving 10 bases between them. The germline V gene encodes CDR1 MDHEN and CDR2 SYDVKM. The CDR3 DNA reads as TGTGCCAGCAGTCTCCCGGGTATGAACACTGAAGCTTTCTTT. It yields the protein CASSLPGMNTEAFF.

The genes are TRBV18 and TRBJ1-3; TRBD1 aligns across 7 bases. The length of the CDR3 is 16 residues. V lost 3 bases, J lost 1 base, and 6 bases stayed unmatched. Germline loops: CDR1 KGHSH, CDR2 LQKENI. The CDR3 region has the DNA TGTGCCAGCTCACCTAATCCGACAGGGTCTGGAAACACCATATATTTT. Amino acid sequence: CASSPNPTGSGNTIYF.

The rearrangement links TRBV18 to TRBJ2-2; possible D gene TRBD1, 5 bases. Germline V gene sequence: CDR1 KGHSH, CDR2 LQKENI. The V gene lost 3 bases and the J gene lost 5 bases, with 16 bases spanning the gap. The CDR3 length is 16 residues. The chain's CDR3 is CASSPATVGNTGELFF. The CDR3 coding sequence is TGTGCCAGCTCACCGGCGACAGTAGGAAATACCGGGGAGCTGTTTTTT.

The rearrangement links TRBV28 to TRBJ2-3; D may be TRBD1 (5 bases). Germline V lookup: CDR1 MDHEN, CDR2 SYDVKM. There are 15 residues in the CDR3. V was shortened by 5 bases and J by 1 base, with 13 bases between the two germline ends. CDR3 sequence: CASSHRFSGTDTQYF. CDR3 nucleotide sequence: TGTGCCAGCAGTCACAGGTTTTCTGGCACAGATACGCAGTATTTT. Full variable domain (outside the CDR3, taken from reference TRBV28 and TRBJ2-3): DVKVTQSSRYLVKRTGEKVFLECVQDMDHENMFWYRQDPGLGLRLIYFSYDVKMKEKGDIPEGYSVSREKKERFSLILESASTNQTSMYLCASSHRFSGTDTQYFGPGTRLTVL.

This clone was picked up a small number of times. The chain links TRBV4-1 to TRBJ1-4, with D uncertain. The CDR3 contains 17 residues. The ends were cut back, 1 base at V and 7 bases at J, with 19 bases in the middle. Germline V gives CDR1 MGHRA, CDR2 YSYEKL. The CDR3 DNA follows: TGCGCCAGCAGCCAAGTTGGTCGACGTCTCGCGGGTGAAAAACTGTTTTTT. As protein: CASSQVGRRLAGEKLFF.

V usage is TRBV5-1 and J usage is TRBJ2-5, with 9 bases fitting TRBD2. The junction had 14 bases not matched to a gene; V was cut back by 4 bases and J by 4 bases. This CDR3 region has 17 residues. The germline V gene has CDR1 SGHRS and CDR2 YFSETQ. The CDR3 DNA sequence: TGCGCCAGCAGCCCAGGGGAGGGCGCGGGGGGGAGAGAGACCCAGTACTTC. It is translated as CASSPGEGAGGRETQYF.

The V gene is TRBV4-2, the J gene TRBJ2-1; perhaps TRBD2 as D (7 bases). The length of the CDR3 is 15 residues. Germline V lookup: CDR1 LGHNA, CDR2 YNFKEQ. V lost 4 bases and J 7 bases, leaving 17 bases between the germline ends. The chain's CDR3 is CASSLRGAPRNEQFF. CDR3 in DNA: TGTGCCAGCAGCCTCCGGGGGGCACCGCGAAATGAGCAGTTCTTC.

This clone has only one observation. J is TRBJ2-1 and V is TRBV7-2; D gene ambiguous. The CDR3 runs 15 residues. Germline V gives CDR1 SGHTA, CDR2 FQGNSA. V was shortened by 0 bases and J by 5 bases, with 11 bases between the two germline ends. CDR3 bases: TGTGCCAGCAGCTTAGCGGCAGCAGGACACAATGAGCAGTTCTTC. Protein: CASSLAAAGHNEQFF.

The CDR3 loop is CASSTEGGKLFF. As DNA, the CDR3 is TGTGCCAGCAGCACGGAGGGGGGAAAACTGTTTTTT. This chain connects TRBV7-6 to TRBJ1-4, with a tentative D call TRBD1 (6 bases). Trimming pared 5 bases from V and 10 bases from J, leaving 11 bases between. This CDR3 is built from 12 residues. Germline loops: CDR1 SGHVS, CDR2 FNYEAQ.

This clone was observed once. V is TRBV6-5 and J is TRBJ2-5; D may be TRBD1 (5 bases). V gave up 3 bases and J gave up 5 bases, with 13 bases separating them. This CDR3 contains 14 residues. From germline, CDR1 is MNHEY and CDR2 SVGAGI. This CDR3 reads CASSYLAGMETQYF. DNA for the CDR3: TGTGCCAGCAGTTATTTGGCAGGGATGGAGACCCAGTACTTC.

The chain is built from TRBV10-2 and TRBJ1-2; no clear D gene. Germline V gene data show CDR1 as WSHSY and CDR2 as SAAADI. This CDR3 is built from 13 residues. The V and J ends lost 4 bases and 1 base respectively, with 7 bases between them. The CDR3 nucleotides read TGCGCCAGCAGTGCAACGCTTAACTATGGCTACACCTTC. Encoded protein: CASSATLNYGYTF.

CDR3: CASSQQGTASTDTQYF. The CDR3 nucleotides are TGTGCCAGTAGTCAACAGGGGACCGCTAGCACAGATACGCAGTATTTT. The V and J genes are TRBV19 and TRBJ2-3; 7 positions agree with TRBD1. Germline V gene data show CDR1 as LNHDA and CDR2 as SQIVND (reference sequence). Germline trimming cut 5 bases from V and 0 bases from J; bases unmatched to any gene: 8. There are 16 residues in the CDR3.

This chain joins TRBV6-5 and TRBJ1-5; D not resolved. V was trimmed by 8 bases and J by 0 bases, leaving 14 bases between them. Germline V gene data show CDR1 as MNHEY and CDR2 as SVGAGI. This CDR3 contains 15 residues. DNA of the CDR3: TGTGCCAGCGCAAGCACACTTTATAGCAATCAGCCCCAGCATTTT. Translated: CASASTLYSNQPQHF.

V is TRBV19 and J is TRBJ1-6; weak D call: TRBD1 (6 bases). CDR3 size: 16 residues. Trimming took 4 bases from V and 5 from J, leaving 15 bases between them. Germline CDR1 is LNHDA and CDR2 is SQIVND (reference sequence). CDR3 residues: CASSSPRGHHNSPLHF. DNA of the CDR3: TGTGCCAGTAGTAGCCCACGGGGACACCATAATTCACCCCTCCACTTT.